This TCR beta chain was captured in a study of blood T cell repertoires in COVID-19. About the study: Samples came from the United States, Italy and Spain, spanning acute and convalescent COVID-19.

Trimming cost V 5 bases and J 0 bases, with 14 bases left between them. The germline V gene encodes CDR1 LNHDA and CDR2 SQIVND (reference sequence). The CDR3 loop spans 15 amino acids. In the study's own analysis: Scientists estimated how many nucleated cells there were by amplifying reference gene primers. Method: immunoSEQ multiplex PCR; TCRdb's copy keeps in-frame clones and lacks some. That table furnishes V, J and clone size, whereas the DNA furnished D and trimming. The sample records fewer than 90,000 clones, roughly 87% being singletons. The chain uses TRBV19 and TRBJ2-7, with D perhaps TRBD2 (6 bases). The sequenced material came from peripheral blood. This sequence originates from a man aged 45-60 years with acute or convalescent COVID-19. CDR3 region: CASSPVAESSYEQYF. The DNA for the CDR3 is TGTGCCAGTAGTCCGGTAGCGGAGAGCTCCTACGAGCAGTACTTC.